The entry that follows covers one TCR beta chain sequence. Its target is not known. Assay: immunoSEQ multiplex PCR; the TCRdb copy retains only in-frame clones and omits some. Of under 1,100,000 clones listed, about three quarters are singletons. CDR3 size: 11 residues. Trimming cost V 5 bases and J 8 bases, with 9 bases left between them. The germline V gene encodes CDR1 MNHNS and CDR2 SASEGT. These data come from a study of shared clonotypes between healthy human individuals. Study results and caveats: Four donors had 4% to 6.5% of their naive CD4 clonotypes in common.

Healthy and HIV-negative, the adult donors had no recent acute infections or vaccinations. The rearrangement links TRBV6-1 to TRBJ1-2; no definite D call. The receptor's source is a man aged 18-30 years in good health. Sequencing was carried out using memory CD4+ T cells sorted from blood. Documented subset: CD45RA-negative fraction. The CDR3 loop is CASSWQAGYTF. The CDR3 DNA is TGTGCCAGCAGTTGGCAGGCCGGCTACACCTTC.